The 25 T cell receptor beta chains given below trace back to one sample, sequenced in a study of neoadjuvant nivolumab and ipilimumab in lung cancer. Profiled with immunoSEQ multiplex PCR; TCRdb holds only in-frame clones, not every one. The profile covers 13,000 or so clones, with about 94% appearing a single time and about 2.5% taken by the ten largest. Here the sequenced sample was peripheral blood, taken after neoadjuvant nivolumab, alone or with ipilimumab, at or shortly before surgery. These receptors were collected from an adult with non-small cell lung cancer.

The gene calls are TRBV9 and TRBJ2-5, with 10 positions matching TRBD2. Germline lookup yields CDR1 SGDLS and CDR2 YYNGEE. The CDR3 runs 15 residues. V was pared by 0 bases and J by 3 bases, with 2 bases of the junction left unmatched. CDR3 in amino acids: CASSVGGLAEETQYF. The DNA for the CDR3 is TGTGCCAGCAGCGTAGGTGGACTAGCGGAAGAGACCCAGTACTTC. The full variable domain, its missing parts supplied by reference TRBV9 and TRBJ2-5, is DSGVTQTPKHLITATGQRVTLRCSPRSGDLSVYWYQQSLDQGLQFLIQYYNGEERAKGNILERFSAQQFPDLHSELNLSSLELGDSALYFCASSVGGLAEETQYFGPGTRLLVL.

V and J are TRBV2 and TRBJ2-7; D uncertain. Trimming pared 5 bases from V and 4 bases from J, leaving 18 bases between. Looked up from germline, CDR1 is SNHLY and CDR2 is FYNNEI. The CDR3 covers 15 residues. CDR3 region: CASSNFLRAKYEQYF. The CDR3 region has the DNA TGTGCCAGCAGTAACTTTCTCCGGGCCAAGTACGAGCAGTACTTC.

J is TRBJ2-1 and V is TRBV5-1, with 8 nucleotides matching TRBD1. This CDR3 is 16 amino acids long. Trimming took 4 bases from V and 9 from J; bases not matched to a gene: 15. CDR1 is SGHRS and CDR2 is YFSETQ in the germline V gene. Here the CDR3 DNA reads TGCGCCAGCAGCCAAAGGACAGGGTCGCTATCGGGTGAGCAGTTCTTC. Amino acid sequence: CASSQRTGSLSGEQFF.

This clone occurred once. CDR3 sequence: CSAAGSGEQFF. In nucleotides, the CDR3 is TGCAGTGCCGCAGGGTCGGGAGAGCAGTTCTTC. The chain carries TRBV20-1 and TRBJ2-1; D tentatively reads TRBD1 or TRBD2 (5 bases each). Germline CDR1 is DFQATT and CDR2 is SNEGSKA (reference sequence). The CDR3 spans 11 residues. With 6 bases removed from V and 10 bases from J, the gap between germline ends came to 13 bases.

The CDR3 here is CASSSGTSVGETQYF. The DNA of the CDR3 is TGTGCCAGCAGTTCAGGGACTAGCGTAGGAGAGACGCAGTATTTT. The chain joins TRBV28 to TRBJ2-3; TRBD2 agrees at 10 bases. CDR1 and CDR2 from the germline V gene are MDHEN and SYDVKM. V gave up 4 bases and J gave up 9 bases; unmatched junction bases: 10. The CDR3 covers 15 residues. Filled out from reference TRBV28 and TRBJ2-3, the complete variable domain reads DVKVTQSSRYLVKRTGEKVFLECVQDMDHENMFWYRQDPGLGLRLIYFSYDVKMKEKGDIPEGYSVSREKKERFSLILESASTNQTSMYLCASSSGTSVGETQYFGPGTRLTVL.

This chain links TRBV7-7 with TRBJ2-1; 11 bases are shared with TRBD2. In germline, CDR1 is SSHAT, CDR2 FNYEAQ (reference sequence). The CDR3 is 15 amino acids. V lost 5 bases and J lost 2; bases outside the gene matches: 2. The chain's CDR3 is CASSPGLAAYNEQFF. CDR3 DNA: TGTGCCAGCAGCCCGGGACTAGCGGCCTACAATGAGCAGTTCTTC.

V and J are TRBV6-5 and TRBJ2-7, with TRBD2 matching 7 bases. Trimming took 5 bases from V and 2 from J; bases not matched to a gene: 3. The CDR3 has 13 amino acids. Germline CDR1 reads MNHEY; CDR2 reads SVGAGI. Here the CDR3 DNA reads TGTGCCAGCAGTCCTAGCGGAACCTACGAGCAGTACTTC. This translates into CASSPSGTYEQYF.

The chain recombines TRBV2 with TRBJ2-1; 11 nucleotides agree with TRBD2. J lost 6 bases, V lost 6 bases, and 4 bases had no gene match. Germline V gives CDR1 SNHLY, CDR2 FYNNEI. This CDR3 contains 14 residues. The CDR3 DNA is TGTGCCAGCAGAGTAGCGGGAGGGCGCAATGAGCAGTTCTTC. The encoded protein is CASRVAGGRNEQFF.

The CDR3 protein is CASSSLAGGLEQYF. In DNA, the CDR3 is TGTGCCAGCAGTTCCCTAGCGGGAGGGCTGGAGCAGTACTTC. This chain links TRBV27 with TRBJ2-7, with 12 bases fitting TRBD2. This CDR3 is 14 amino acids long. Trimming removed 4 bases from V and 7 bases from J; junction bases left unmatched: 5. CDR1 and CDR2 (germline): MNHEY, SMNVEV (reference sequence).

The V call is TRBV5-1, the J call TRBJ2-2; 11 bases line up with TRBD2. The length of the CDR3 is 16 residues. The germline V gene has CDR1 SGHRS and CDR2 YFSETQ. The V and J ends lost 2 bases and 5 bases, in that order; junction bases with no gene match: 5. CDR3 bases: TGCGCCAGCAGCTTCACTAGCGGGAGTGGAACCGGGGAGCTGTTTTTT. Encoded protein: CASSFTSGSGTGELFF.

This clone was seen a single time. The chain is built from TRBV5-5 and TRBJ2-7; 8 nucleotides agree with TRBD1. The CDR3 runs to 15 residues. The germline V gene has CDR1 SGHKS and CDR2 YYEKEE (reference sequence). V lost 3 bases, J lost 3 bases, and 8 bases stayed unmatched. DNA of the CDR3: TGTGCCAGCAGCTCCAGGGGGCTGTTTAGCTACGAGCAGTACTTC. Its protein product is CASSSRGLFSYEQYF.

This sequence joins TRBV5-4 and TRBJ2-7; D is ambiguous. There are 12 residues in the CDR3. Germline V gene lookup returns CDR1 SGHNT and CDR2 YYREEE (reference sequence). Trimming stripped 2 bases from V and 3 bases from J, with 6 bases between. CDR3: CASSLDIYEQYF. The CDR3 region has the DNA TGTGCCAGCAGCTTAGACATCTACGAGCAGTACTTC.

The rearrangement links TRBV7-2 to TRBJ2-7, with TRBD1 matching 11 bases. V lost 3 bases to trimming and J lost 1 base; unmatched junction nucleotides: 11. The CDR3 consists of 18 residues. In germline, CDR1 is SGHTA, CDR2 FQGNSA. This chain's CDR3 is CASSFGTGGVSRSYEQYF. CDR3 in DNA: TGTGCCAGCAGCTTCGGGACAGGGGGAGTGTCGAGGTCCTACGAGCAGTACTTC.

The chain has TRBV27 and TRBJ2-7; TRBD1 aligns across 10 bases. In germline, CDR1 is MNHEY, CDR2 SMNVEV (reference sequence). The CDR3 consists of 14 residues. With V trimmed by 5 bases and J by 5 bases, 6 bases remained unmatched. The CDR3 nucleotides are TGTGCCAGCAGTCGGGGACAGGGGCCTAACGAGCAGTACTTC. It codes for CASSRGQGPNEQYF.

This rearrangement joins TRBV27 to TRBJ1-2, with 8 bases fitting TRBD1. Germline V lookup: CDR1 MNHEY, CDR2 SMNVEV (reference sequence). The J segment lost 8 bases and the V segment lost 7 bases, leaving 15 bases of the junction unmatched. This CDR3 is 15 amino acids long. CDR3 protein: CASTPRSRGRGGYTF. The CDR3 DNA reads as TGTGCCAGCACCCCTAGGTCCAGGGGGCGTGGGGGCTACACCTTC.

The rearrangement uses TRBV9 and TRBJ2-7, with D possibly TRBD1 on 5 matching bases. Trimming removed 4 bases from V and 0 bases from J, with 11 bases in between. The germline V gene has CDR1 SGDLS and CDR2 YYNGEE. CDR3 length equals 14 residues. CDR3 in amino acids: CASSRGLSSYEQYF. CDR3 DNA sequence: TGTGCCAGCAGCAGGGGTCTGAGCTCCTACGAGCAGTACTTC.

The gene calls are TRBV5-4 and TRBJ2-7, with D unclear. Trimming took off 3 bases at V and 4 bases at J, with 8 bases between the two ends. CDR1 is SGHNT, CDR2 YYREEE, per germline (reference sequence). CDR3 size: 12 residues. The CDR3 region is CASSSSVYEQYF. The CDR3 DNA is TGTGCCAGCAGCTCGAGTGTGTACGAGCAGTACTTC.

This clone was counted once. A read error may account for a junction end that differs from germline. The chain joins TRBV7-2 to TRBJ2-1, with 7 nucleotides matching TRBD2. The CDR3 runs 16 residues. Germline V gene sequence: CDR1 SGHTA, CDR2 FQGNSA. CDR3 sequence (DNA): TGTGCCAGCAGCTTAGCGAATGACGCGGGAGTGTTTGGGGCGGTCTTC. Its protein is CASSLANDAGVFGAVF.

The chain has TRBV7-9 and TRBJ2-1; 9 nucleotides agree with TRBD2. This CDR3 region has 16 residues. The J segment lost 14 bases and the V segment lost 6 bases, leaving 20 bases of the junction unmatched. Looked up from germline, CDR1 is SEHNR and CDR2 is FQNEAQ (reference sequence). CDR3 coding DNA: TGTGCCAGCAGAGAAGCCGGGGGACTAGCAGGTGTTGGGGAGTTCTTC. Its protein is CASREAGGLAGVGEFF.

The CDR3 sequence: CASSFRGPTNEKLFF. The CDR3 DNA follows: TGTGCCAGCAGCTTCAGGGGGCCAACTAATGAAAAACTGTTTTTT. The chain uses TRBV7-2 and TRBJ1-4; 8 nucleotides line up with TRBD1. The J segment lost 0 bases and the V segment lost 3 bases, leaving 0 bases of the junction unmatched. The V gene's germline CDR1 is SGHTA and CDR2 FQGNSA. This CDR3 has 15 amino acids. Using reference TRBV7-2 and TRBJ1-4 for the parts outside the CDR3, the full variable domain is GAGVSQSPSNKVTEKGKDVELRCDPISGHTALYWYRQSLGQGLEFLIYFQGNSAPDKSGLPSDRFSAERTGGSVSTLTIQRTQQEDSAVYLCASSFRGPTNEKLFFGSGTQLSVL.

V and J are TRBV7-6 and TRBJ1-2; D possibly corresponds to TRBD1 (6 bases). CDR1 and CDR2 from the germline V gene are SGHVS and FNYEAQ. V lost 4 bases and J 7 bases, leaving 13 bases between the germline ends. The CDR3 has 13 amino acids. CDR3 in amino acids: CASSSTGHAGYTF. The CDR3 DNA sequence: TGTGCCAGCAGCTCAACAGGGCACGCTGGCTACACCTTC.

The rearrangement links TRBV6-5 to TRBJ2-7; tentatively, D is TRBD1 or TRBD2 (6 bases each). Germline CDR1 is MNHEY and CDR2 is SVGAGI. The CDR3 length is 14 residues. Trimming stripped 7 bases from V and 5 bases from J, with 18 bases between. The CDR3 region is CASTPVTGAHEQYF. The DNA of the CDR3 is TGTGCCAGCACCCCCGTTACGGGGGCACACGAGCAGTACTTC.

This chain links TRBV27 with TRBJ1-5, with no clear D. V shed 2 bases and J shed 0 bases, with 8 bases lying between them. Germline lookup yields CDR1 MNHEY and CDR2 SMNVEV (reference sequence). The CDR3 spans 15 residues. This CDR3 reads CASSLAEYSNQPQHF. The CDR3 DNA is TGTGCCAGCAGTTTAGCTGAGTATAGCAATCAGCCCCAGCATTTT.

This chain links TRBV7-9 with TRBJ2-7; 7 bases fit TRBD1. Losses at the gene ends were 4 bases for V and 7 bases for J; bases not matched to a gene: 10. This CDR3 is built from 14 residues. Germline CDR1 and CDR2: SEHNR and FQNEAQ (reference sequence). The chain's CDR3 is CASSSGQLLREQYF. The CDR3 DNA sequence: TGTGCCAGCAGCTCGGGACAGCTCCTACGTGAGCAGTACTTC.

This rearrangement joins TRBV6-1 to TRBJ1-1, with D tentatively TRBD1 (5 bases). Germline V lookup: CDR1 MNHNS, CDR2 SASEGT. The V and J ends lost 2 bases and 4 bases respectively, with 14 bases between them. The CDR3 sequence is 15 residues long. CDR3 DNA: TGTGCCAGCAGTGAATTTCGCCCGGGGACCACTGAAGCTTTCTTT. Protein: CASSEFRPGTTEAFF.